This T cell receptor (beta chain) was observed in a study of shared clonotypes between healthy human individuals (dated by TCRdb to the early 2020s). About the investigation overall: The cohort comprised two women and three men aged 18 to 49 years. Libraries were prepared and TCR repertoires were sequenced by different laboratories using diverse techniques, in order to increase sequencing depth and limit assay-specific biases. Per donor, three plates each were used for CD4 naive and CD4 memory, two for CD8 naive, and one for CD8 memory. Per donor, leukapheresis produced somewhere between about 0.8 and 9 billion PBMCs. To estimate repertoire size and how much clonotypes are shared between individuals, the study performed deep sequencing of blood TCR repertoires from a handful of healthy adults. Beyond this particular receptor, the publication reports: Clonotypes shared by all four sorted-subset donors showed higher generation probabilities than non-shared clonotypes. Because the study included a small number of donors, the genetic and exposure-history diversity represented was limited. Sampling was restricted to blood, and TCR repertoires in tissues likely differ from the TCR repertoires found in blood. Naive subsets generally had larger estimated clonotype richness than memory subsets did. Incomplete sequencing was indicated by rarefaction of sorted-subset datasets, despite the large sequencing depth. Pairwise subsampling indicated that sequencing depth was expected to affect the degree of clonotype sharing among donors. Approximately 4.8% of naive CD4, 3% to 4% of naive CD8, roughly 2.4% of memory CD4, and about 0.4% of memory CD8 clonotypes were shared across a handful of donors.

For this clone: Its antigen is still unknown. Per-nucleotide qualities are absent, and no much larger clonotype sits a single base away.

TCR CDR3 regions were amplified from genomic DNA by multiplex PCR using the deep immunoSEQ assay. Extracted genomic DNA from each cell subset was distributed evenly across all wells of several immunoSEQ 96-well plates, and each plate was treated as a replicate. For sorted subsets, each replicate PCR was loaded with approximately 0.2 ug genomic DNA, equivalent to 30,000 or so T cell genomes. Purified libraries were measured with a Qubit 3.0 fluorometer, size-checked on a Bioanalyzer 2100, and measured again with the KAPA Library Quantification kit. Each immunoSEQ 96-well plate was sequenced on its own single-read 150-cycle Illumina NextSeq 550 flow cell. The paper's data handling went like this. Because only junctional sequences without quality scores were contained in the immunoSEQ output, filtering matching that applied to full-length reads could not be performed. To assign V/J genes and CDR3, sequences were annotated using PyIR, a Python wrapper for IgBLAST v1.9, with IMGT germline references. Any read was removed if the V/J assignment was weak (E-value above 1e-6), the CDR3 was missing, or the read contained stop codons, out-of-frame junctions, or ambiguous translated residues. V3J clonotypes were defined as sequences sharing an identical inferred V gene, J gene, and CDR3 amino acid sequence. Percentage overlap between repertoires was computed as shared unique clonotypes divided by the size of the smaller repertoire. Three approaches were used to assess repertoire richness: RTK rarefaction, the Chao1 estimator, and Recon v2.1 estimates of unobserved clonotypes. OLGA was used to compute generation probabilities for all TCRbeta clonotypes that the gDNA method yielded from a handful of donors. TCRdb carries this immuneACCESS record with in-frame sequences only. Its versions omit some clonotypes, under half of them owing to an unresolved V gene in the studies checked, with the rest unexplained. V and J calls and clone size are those listed in that table; D and trimming were worked out from the DNA. The sample table holds some 2,500,000 clones, of which under 95% were seen once. The ten biggest clones cover approximately 0.4% of the sample.

Healthy HIV-negative adults with no recently reported acute infections or vaccinations were included as donors. All donors were Caucasian adults living in Nashville, Tennessee, USA. CD4+ T cells were enriched through magnetic negative selection, after which naive cells were positively selected on CD45RA and the remaining negative fraction served as the memory subset. Blood was collected by leukapheresis, and PBMCs were isolated by Ficoll-Histopaque density gradient centrifugation and then cryopreserved in liquid nitrogen vapor phase. Analytical flow cytometry was used to check the purity and quantity of each magnetically sorted T cell population. Each sorted fraction had its genomic DNA isolated and then quantified by UV absorbance on a Nanodrop 2000c. Sequencing used naive CD4+ T cells from PBMCs. The cell subset or site label, read with the paper, signifies: CD45RA+ positively selected. This clonotype was sampled from a man aged 18 to 30 in good health. Some clones in this sample may be carry-over from other donors' samples.

The CDR3 amino acid sequence is: CASSSGGNEQFF. The DNA reads as follows: TGTGCCAGCAGCTCTGGCGGCAATGAGCAGTTCTTC. Recombination connected TRBV2 to TRBJ2-1; a confident D gene designation cannot be given. The CDR3 holds 12 amino acids from the cysteine to the phenylalanine. The retained sequence is limited to the CDR3, 36 bases, with the frame set at the first base. The junction carries 9 bases between V and J, which are trimmed by 6 bases and 6 bases respectively. CDR1 and CDR2 (SNHLY, FYNNEI) derive from the germline V gene.